Listed here are 11 T cell receptor beta chains from one sample, sequenced in a study of blood T cell repertoires in COVID-19. Repertoires were generated with immunoSEQ multiplex PCR, while TCRdb's copy carries only in-frame clones and drops some. This sample has 300,000 to 400,000 clones, with around 91% found just once. The material sequenced was peripheral blood. All receptors derive from a woman between 18 and 30 years old who had recovered from COVID-19.

The chain carries TRBV11-2 and TRBJ2-1, with D possibly TRBD2 on 6 matching bases. This CDR3 is 14 amino acids long. Germline V gene lookup returns CDR1 SGHAT and CDR2 FQNNGV. V lost 6 bases and J 6 bases, leaving 15 bases between the germline ends. This CDR3 is CASSYGTPPNEQFF. The CDR3 DNA sequence: TGTGCCAGCAGTTACGGGACTCCGCCCAATGAGCAGTTCTTC.

The CDR3 nucleotides are TGTGCCAGCAGCCCCGTTGGGCGGGAGGGGCGGGGGGAGCAGTTCTTC. Its translation is CASSPVGREGRGEQFF. J is TRBJ2-1 and V is TRBV5-4, with 9 positions matching TRBD2. V was pared by 4 bases and J by 10 bases, with 15 bases of the junction left unmatched. The germline V gene encodes CDR1 SGHNT and CDR2 YYREEE (reference sequence). The CDR3 has 16 residues.

The chain recombines TRBV6-6 with TRBJ2-2; D not certain. Germline CDR1 reads MNHNY; CDR2 reads SVGAGI (reference sequence). The CDR3 sequence is 13 residues long. V was pared by 2 bases and J by 5 bases, with 6 bases between. DNA of the CDR3: TGTGCCAGCAGTTACGGTAGTACCGGGGAGCTGTTTTTT. Residues: CASSYGSTGELFF.

The chain carries TRBV7-2 and TRBJ2-1; 10 bases are shared with TRBD1. CDR3 length: 15 amino acids. The germline V gene has CDR1 SGHTA and CDR2 FQGNSA. The J segment lost 8 bases and the V segment lost 6 bases, leaving 10 bases of the junction unmatched. In nucleotides, the CDR3 is TGTGCCAGCAGGGTGGGACAGGGGTTAAGGGATGAGCAGTTCTTC. Its protein product is CASRVGQGLRDEQFF.

The chain links TRBV19 to TRBJ1-2; D perhaps matches TRBD1 (6 bases). V was pared by 0 bases and J by 2 bases, with 10 bases between. The CDR3 covers 15 residues. The germline V gene encodes CDR1 LNHDA and CDR2 SQIVND (reference sequence). The DNA of the CDR3 is TGTGCCAGTAGTATAGACGCGGGGGCCAACTATGGCTACACCTTC. Its translation is CASSIDAGANYGYTF.

The rearrangement links TRBV7-2 to TRBJ2-3, with 13 nucleotides matching TRBD2. The V segment lost 2 bases and the J segment 5 bases; nucleotides outside the gene matches: 4. The germline V gene encodes CDR1 SGHTA and CDR2 FQGNSA. This CDR3 has 16 residues. The CDR3 DNA reads TGTGCCAGCAGCTTAAGACTAGCGGGAGGCCTAGATACGCAGTATTTT. Its translation is CASSLRLAGGLDTQYF.

CDR3 sequence (DNA): TGTGCCAGCAGCTCGACAGAGAGCTATGGCTACACCTTC. Encoded protein: CASSSTESYGYTF. The V gene is TRBV5-6, the J gene TRBJ1-2, with a possible D match to TRBD1 (5 bases). Trimming took off 3 bases at V and 4 bases at J, with 10 bases between the two ends. The germline V gene encodes CDR1 SGHDT and CDR2 YYEEEE. The CDR3 length is 13 residues.

The rearrangement uses TRBV3-1 (or the pseudogene TRBV3-2) and TRBJ1-6; 9 positions match TRBD1. V was pared by 6 bases and J by 7 bases, with 4 bases of the junction left unmatched. Germline lookup yields CDR1 LGHDT and CDR2 YNNKEL (reference sequence). This CDR3 has 14 residues. The CDR3 here is CASSRQGENSPLHF. The CDR3 bases are TGTGCCAGCAGTCGACAGGGGGAGAATTCACCCCTCCACTTT.

This chain joins TRBV5-4 and TRBJ1-1; 10 bases line up with TRBD1. Germline loops: CDR1 SGHNT, CDR2 YYREEE (reference sequence). This CDR3 comprises 15 residues. Trimming at V came to 4 bases and at J to 6 bases, leaving 9 bases not matched to a gene. In DNA form, the CDR3 reads TGTGCCAGCAGCCCGGGACAGGGGTATATGGCTGAAGCTTTCTTT. Protein sequence: CASSPGQGYMAEAFF.

In its sample, this clone was seen once. The chain joins TRBV6-1 to TRBJ2-7, with 7 bases matching TRBD1. Germline CDR1 is MNHNS and CDR2 is SASEGT. J gave up 3 bases and V 1 base, and 0 bases lay outside the gene matches. The CDR3 sequence is 13 residues long. CDR3 bases: TGTGCCAGCAGTGAAGGGGACAGCTACGAGCAGTACGTC. Residues: CASSEGDSYEQYV.

The V call is TRBV4-1, the J call TRBJ2-3, with 13 bases that match TRBD2. V lost 1 base to trimming and J lost 1 base; unmatched junction nucleotides: 11. Germline assignment: CDR1 MGHRA and CDR2 YSYEKL. The CDR3 contains 20 residues. DNA of the CDR3: TGCGCCAGCAGCCAAGGCCCGGGACTAGCGGGACCAATCCGCACAGATACGCAGTATTTT. Encoded protein: CASSQGPGLAGPIRTDTQYF.